What follows is one T cell receptor (beta chain) and its context. Its antigen remains unknown. The data derive from a study of OX40 agonist ivuxolimab in advanced cancers. Study-level information: In this trial design, patients received ivuxolimab intravenously at 0.01 to 10 mg/kg every 2 weeks. Therapy given before enrollment (anti-PD-1, anti-PD-L1 or anti-CTLA-4) was allowed, and around 41% had some. Partial responses occurred in Three dose-escalation patients, one with hepatocellular carcinoma and two with cutaneous melanoma.

Study-wide results and caveats: Researchers report that CD8+ T cells had, on average, more expanded clones than CD4+.

Trimming shortened V by 5 bases and J by 0 bases, and 15 bases separated the two germline ends. The CDR3 is 16 amino acids. CDR1 and CDR2 from the germline V gene are SNHLY and FYNNEI. Method: immunoSEQ multiplex PCR; TCRdb's copy keeps in-frame clones and lacks some. The sample carries tens of thousands of clones, 88% recorded once. Sequenced here: CD4+ or CD8+ T cells sorted from blood, sampled in a trial of the OX40 agonist ivuxolimab. This receptor was taken from an adult with an advanced solid tumor such as melanoma, head and neck, liver or kidney cancer. The chain recombines TRBV2 with TRBJ2-3; weak D call: TRBD1 (6 bases). CDR3 loop: CASSFRTELSTDTQYF. The CDR3, as DNA: TGTGCCAGCAGTTTTCGGACAGAACTTAGCACAGATACGCAGTATTTT.